This T cell receptor (beta chain) was documented in a study of cytomegalovirus exposure and HLA in healthy donors. This CDR3 is built from 13 residues. CDR1 and CDR2 from the germline V gene are SGHNT and YYREEE (reference sequence). In the case of this clone: Its antigen is unknown.

The study ran its PCR with 60 Vbeta and 13 Jbeta primers. Libraries were prepared by immunoSEQ multiplex PCR; TCRdb keeps only in-frame clonotypes and omits some of them. This sample has nearly 200,000 clones, with about 90% found just once. Findings of the study overall: Certain indistinguishable V segments, among them TRBV6-2 and TRBV6-3, were excluded.

This chain uses TRBV5-4 with TRBJ2-5; 7 bases agree with TRBD1. Matching the DNA end better, TRBJ2-7 makes the J call doubtful. This receptor was taken from a young man in good health and CMV-seronegative. Sequencing was performed on PBMCs. CDR3 DNA sequence: TGTGCCAGCGTAGACAGGGATTCCTACGAGCAGTACTTC. This encodes CASVDRDSYEQYF.